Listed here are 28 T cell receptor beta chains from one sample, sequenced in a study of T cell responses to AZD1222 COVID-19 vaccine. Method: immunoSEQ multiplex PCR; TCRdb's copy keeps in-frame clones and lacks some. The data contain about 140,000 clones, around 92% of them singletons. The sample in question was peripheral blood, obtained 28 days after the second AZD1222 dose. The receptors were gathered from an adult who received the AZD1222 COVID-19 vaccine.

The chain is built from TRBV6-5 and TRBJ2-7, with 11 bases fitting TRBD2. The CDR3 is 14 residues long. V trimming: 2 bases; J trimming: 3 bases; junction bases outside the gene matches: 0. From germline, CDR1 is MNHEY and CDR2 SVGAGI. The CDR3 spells CASSYGTSGYEQYF. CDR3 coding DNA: TGTGCCAGCAGTTACGGGACTAGCGGCTACGAGCAGTACTTC.

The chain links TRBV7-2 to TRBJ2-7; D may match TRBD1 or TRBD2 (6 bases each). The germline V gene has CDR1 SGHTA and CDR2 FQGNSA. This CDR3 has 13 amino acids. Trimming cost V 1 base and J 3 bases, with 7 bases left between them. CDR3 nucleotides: TGTGCCAGCAGCTTAGAGGGGGGCTACGAGCAGTACTTC. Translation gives CASSLEGGYEQYF.

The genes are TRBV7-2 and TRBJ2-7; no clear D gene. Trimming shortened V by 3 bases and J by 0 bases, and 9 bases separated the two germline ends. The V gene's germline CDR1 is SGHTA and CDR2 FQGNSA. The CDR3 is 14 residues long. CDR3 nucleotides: TGTGCCAGCAGCTTCTCCGGGCCCTCCTACGAGCAGTACTTC. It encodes CASSFSGPSYEQYF.

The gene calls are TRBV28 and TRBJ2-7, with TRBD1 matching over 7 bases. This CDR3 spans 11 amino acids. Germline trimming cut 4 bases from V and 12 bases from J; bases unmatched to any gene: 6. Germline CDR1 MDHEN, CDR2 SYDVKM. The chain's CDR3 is CASSSGQAWYF. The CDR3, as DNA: TGTGCCAGCAGTTCCGGACAGGCTTGGTACTTC.

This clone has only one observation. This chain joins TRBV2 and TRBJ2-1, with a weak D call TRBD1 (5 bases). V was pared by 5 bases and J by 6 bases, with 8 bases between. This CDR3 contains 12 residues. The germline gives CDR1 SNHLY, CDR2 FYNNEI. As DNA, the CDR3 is TGTGCCAGCAGTTTTACAGGCAATGAGCAGTTCTTC. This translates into CASSFTGNEQFF.

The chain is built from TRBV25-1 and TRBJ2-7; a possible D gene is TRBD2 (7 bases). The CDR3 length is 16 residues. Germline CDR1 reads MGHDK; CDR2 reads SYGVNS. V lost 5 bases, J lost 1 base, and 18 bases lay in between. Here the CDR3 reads CASSPWGGGKSYEQYF. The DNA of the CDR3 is TGTGCCAGCAGTCCTTGGGGGGGCGGGAAATCCTACGAGCAGTACTTC.

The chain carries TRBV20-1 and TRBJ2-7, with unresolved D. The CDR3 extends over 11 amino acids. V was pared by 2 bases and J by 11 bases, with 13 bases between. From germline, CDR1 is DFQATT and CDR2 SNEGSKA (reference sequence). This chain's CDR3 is CSARPDRPEYF. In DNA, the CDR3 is TGCAGTGCTAGACCGGACCGTCCCGAGTACTTC.

Here the CDR3 reads CASSARETQYF. In nucleotides, the CDR3 is TGTGCCAGTAGCGCACGAGAGACCCAGTACTTC. V gene TRBV19 combines with J gene TRBJ2-5; no clear D. CDR1 and CDR2 (germline): LNHDA, SQIVND (reference sequence). The CDR3 is made up of 11 amino acids. Trimming left V 6 bases short and J 4 bases short, with 6 bases between.

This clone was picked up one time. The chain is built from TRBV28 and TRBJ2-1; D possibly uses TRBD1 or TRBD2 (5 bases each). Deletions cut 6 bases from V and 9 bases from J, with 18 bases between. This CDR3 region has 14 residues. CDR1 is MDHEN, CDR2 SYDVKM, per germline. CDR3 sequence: CASRPSGPPAEQFF. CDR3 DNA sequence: TGTGCCAGCAGACCGTCGGGACCCCCCGCTGAGCAGTTCTTC.

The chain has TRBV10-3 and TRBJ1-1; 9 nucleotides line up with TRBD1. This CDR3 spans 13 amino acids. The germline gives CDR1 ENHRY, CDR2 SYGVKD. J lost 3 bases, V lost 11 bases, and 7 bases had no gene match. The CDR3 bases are TGTGCCGCCAAGACAGGGGGAGACACTGAAGCTTTCTTT. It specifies CAAKTGGDTEAFF.

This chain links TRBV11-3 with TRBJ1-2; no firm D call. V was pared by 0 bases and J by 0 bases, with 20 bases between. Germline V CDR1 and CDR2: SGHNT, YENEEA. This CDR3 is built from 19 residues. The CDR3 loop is CASSLDSFPGNRANYGYTF. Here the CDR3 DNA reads TGTGCCAGCAGCTTAGATAGTTTTCCGGGGAACAGAGCTAACTATGGCTACACCTTC.

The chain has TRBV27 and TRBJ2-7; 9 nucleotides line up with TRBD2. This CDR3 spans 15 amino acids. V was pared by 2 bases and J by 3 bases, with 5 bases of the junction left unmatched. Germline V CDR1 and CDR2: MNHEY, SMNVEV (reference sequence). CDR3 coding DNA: TGTGCCAGCAGTTTAAAGCTAGCGGGAATCTACGAGCAGTACTTC. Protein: CASSLKLAGIYEQYF.

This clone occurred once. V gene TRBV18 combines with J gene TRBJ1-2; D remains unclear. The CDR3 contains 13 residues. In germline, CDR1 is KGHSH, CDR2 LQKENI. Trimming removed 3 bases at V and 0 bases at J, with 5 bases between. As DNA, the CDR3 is TGTGCCAGCTCACCGGAAGCTAACTATGGCTACACCTTC. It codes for CASSPEANYGYTF.

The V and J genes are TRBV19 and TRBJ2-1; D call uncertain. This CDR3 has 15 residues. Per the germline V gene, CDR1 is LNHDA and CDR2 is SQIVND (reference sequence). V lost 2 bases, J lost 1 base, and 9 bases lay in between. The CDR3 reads CASSIRGTSYNEQFF. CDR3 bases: TGTGCCAGTAGTATACGCGGAACTTCCTACAATGAGCAGTTCTTC. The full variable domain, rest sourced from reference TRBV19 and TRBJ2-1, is DGGITQSPKYLFRKEGQNVTLSCEQNLNHDAMYWYRQDPGQGLRLIYYSQIVNDFQKGDIAEGYSVSREKKESFPLTVTSAQKNPTAFYLCASSIRGTSYNEQFFGPGTRLTVL.

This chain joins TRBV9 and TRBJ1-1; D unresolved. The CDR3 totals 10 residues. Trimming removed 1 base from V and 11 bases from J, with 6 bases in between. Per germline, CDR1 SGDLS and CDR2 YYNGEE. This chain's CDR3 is CASSVIWAFF. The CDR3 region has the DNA TGTGCCAGCAGCGTAATTTGGGCTTTCTTT.

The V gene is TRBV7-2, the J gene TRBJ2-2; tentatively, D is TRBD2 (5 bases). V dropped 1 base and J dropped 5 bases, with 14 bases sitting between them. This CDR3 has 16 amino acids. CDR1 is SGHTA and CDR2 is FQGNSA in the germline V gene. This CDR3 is CASSLGGSIGTGELFF. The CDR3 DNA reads TGTGCCAGCAGCTTAGGTGGGAGTATCGGGACCGGGGAGCTGTTTTTT.

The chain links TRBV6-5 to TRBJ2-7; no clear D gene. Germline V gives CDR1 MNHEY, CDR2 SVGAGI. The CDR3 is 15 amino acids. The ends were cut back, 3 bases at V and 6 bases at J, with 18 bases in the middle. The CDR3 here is CASSYSRALPSEQYF. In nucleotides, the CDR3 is TGTGCCAGCAGTTATTCCCGGGCCCTCCCATCCGAGCAGTACTTC.

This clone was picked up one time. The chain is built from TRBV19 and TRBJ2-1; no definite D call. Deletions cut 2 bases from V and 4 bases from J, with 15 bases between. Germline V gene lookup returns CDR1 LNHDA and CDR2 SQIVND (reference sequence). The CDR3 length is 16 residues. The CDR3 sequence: CASSITPNPPYNEQFF. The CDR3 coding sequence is TGTGCCAGTAGTATAACACCCAACCCGCCTTACAATGAGCAGTTCTTC.

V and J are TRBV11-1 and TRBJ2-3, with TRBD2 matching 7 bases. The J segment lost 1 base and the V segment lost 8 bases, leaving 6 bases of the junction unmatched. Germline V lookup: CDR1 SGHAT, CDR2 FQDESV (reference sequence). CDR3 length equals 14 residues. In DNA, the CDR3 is TGTGCCAGCGGTACTAGCGAAGGCACAGATACGCAGTATTTT. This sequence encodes CASGTSEGTDTQYF.

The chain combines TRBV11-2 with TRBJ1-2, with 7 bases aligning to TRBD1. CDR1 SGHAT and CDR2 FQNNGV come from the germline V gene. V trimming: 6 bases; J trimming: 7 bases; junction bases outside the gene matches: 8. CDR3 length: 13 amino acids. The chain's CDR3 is CASSPMTGSGYTF. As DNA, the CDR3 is TGTGCCAGCAGTCCCATGACAGGGAGTGGCTACACCTTC.

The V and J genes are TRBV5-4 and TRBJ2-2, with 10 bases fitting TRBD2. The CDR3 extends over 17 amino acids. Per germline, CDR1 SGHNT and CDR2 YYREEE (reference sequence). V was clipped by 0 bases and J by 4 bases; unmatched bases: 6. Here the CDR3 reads CASSLGILAGPTGELFF. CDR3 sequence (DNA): TGTGCCAGCAGCTTGGGAATACTAGCGGGACCCACCGGGGAGCTGTTTTTT.

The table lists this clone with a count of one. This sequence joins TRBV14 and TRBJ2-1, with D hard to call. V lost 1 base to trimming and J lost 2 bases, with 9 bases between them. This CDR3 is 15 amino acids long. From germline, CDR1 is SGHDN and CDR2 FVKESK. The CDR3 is CASSQVRAPYNEQFF. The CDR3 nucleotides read TGTGCCAGCAGCCAAGTTAGGGCCCCCTACAATGAGCAGTTCTTC.

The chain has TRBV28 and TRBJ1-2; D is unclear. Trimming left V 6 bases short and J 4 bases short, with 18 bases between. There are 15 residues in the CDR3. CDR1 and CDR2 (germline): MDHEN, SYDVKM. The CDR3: CASSHLLLKTYGYTF. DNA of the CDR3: TGTGCCAGCAGCCATTTGCTCTTAAAGACCTATGGCTACACCTTC.

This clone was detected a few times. The CDR3 protein is CASSEQGSSGNEQFF. CDR3 DNA: TGTGCCAGCAGTGAACAGGGCTCTAGCGGCAATGAGCAGTTCTTC. The chain uses TRBV2 and TRBJ2-1; 7 nucleotides align to TRBD2. J lost 6 bases, V lost 2 bases, and 7 bases had no gene match. The germline gives CDR1 SNHLY, CDR2 FYNNEI. The CDR3 runs 15 residues.

The CDR3 loop reads CASSPRVGWNEQFF. CDR3 DNA sequence: TGTGCCAGCAGCCCCAGAGTAGGATGGAATGAGCAGTTCTTC. The chain is built from TRBV3-1 (or the pseudogene TRBV3-2) and TRBJ2-1; D call uncertain. Germline V gives CDR1 LGHDT, CDR2 YNNKEL (reference sequence). The CDR3 loop spans 14 amino acids. The germline V and J ends were trimmed by 4 bases and 7 bases, with 14 bases remaining between them.

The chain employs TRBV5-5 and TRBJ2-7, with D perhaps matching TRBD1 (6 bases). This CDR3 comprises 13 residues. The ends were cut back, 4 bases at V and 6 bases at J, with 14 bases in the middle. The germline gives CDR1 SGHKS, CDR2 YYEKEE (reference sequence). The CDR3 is CASSRTTGAEQYF. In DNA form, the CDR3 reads TGTGCCAGCAGCAGAACGACAGGTGCCGAGCAGTACTTC.

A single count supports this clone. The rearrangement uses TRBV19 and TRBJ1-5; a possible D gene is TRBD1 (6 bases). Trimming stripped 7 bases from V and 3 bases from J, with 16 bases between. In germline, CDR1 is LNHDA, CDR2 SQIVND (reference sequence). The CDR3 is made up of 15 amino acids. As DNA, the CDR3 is TGTGCCAGTACCCCTGGAGGGGGAGTCAATCAGCCCCAGCATTTT. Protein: CASTPGGGVNQPQHF.

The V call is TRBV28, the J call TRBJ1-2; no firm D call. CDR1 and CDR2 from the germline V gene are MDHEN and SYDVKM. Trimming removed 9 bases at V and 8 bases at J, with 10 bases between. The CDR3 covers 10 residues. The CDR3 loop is CASGPSGYTF. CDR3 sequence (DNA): TGTGCCAGTGGTCCTTCGGGCTACACCTTC.